The 6 T cell receptor beta chains given below trace back to one sample, sequenced in a study of identical twins. One entry per CDR3 protein, called by TCRdb with MiXCR from the 5' RACE reads. The table has roughly 470,000 distinct CDR3 sequences, around 15% seen once. These data also featured in a second study, about yellow fever vaccine responses in identical twins.

The specimen was CD4+ T cells sorted from blood. The receptors derive from a woman between 18 and 30 years old in good health.

On this clonotype: With a much larger clone just one base away, this may be a read error. The chain uses TRBV11-2 and TRBJ2-3; 8 nucleotides align to TRBD2. Per the germline V gene, CDR1 is SGHAT and CDR2 is FQNNGV. The ends lost 2 bases at V and 4 bases at J; junction bases unmatched: 17. The CDR3 length is 19 residues. CDR3 residues: CASSLSPGASGPHSDTQYF. CDR3 bases: TGTGCCAGCAGCTTATCCCCGGGGGCTAGCGGGCCACACTCAGATACGCAGTATTTT. Looking up the rest from reference TRBV11-2 and TRBJ2-3 gives the full variable domain: EAGVAQSPRYKIIEKRQSVAFWCNPISGHATLYWYQQILGQGPKLLIQFQNNGVVDDSQLPKDRFSAERLKGVDSTLKIQPAKLEDSAVYLCASSLSPGASGPHSDTQYFGPGTRLTVL.

The sample holds a few counts of this clonotype. The chain is built from TRBV7-2 and TRBJ2-7; tentatively, D is TRBD2 (6 bases). V dropped 8 bases and J dropped 6 bases, with 17 bases sitting between them. CDR1 and CDR2 from the germline V gene are SGHTA and FQGNSA. This CDR3 contains 13 residues. Written as DNA, the CDR3 is TGTGCCAGCCGGGGGAGGTTTTCTGGCGAGCAGTACTTC. Its protein is CASRGRFSGEQYF.

This clonotype was seen ten or more times. The chain carries TRBV12-3 or TRBV12-4 and TRBJ2-1; TRBD2 matches at 14 bases. CDR3 size: 15 residues. The V and J ends lost 4 bases and 10 bases, in that order; junction bases with no gene match: 6. The CDR3 loop is CASSSGLAGGREQFF. The CDR3 DNA is TGTGCCAGCAGTTCCGGACTAGCGGGAGGTCGGGAGCAGTTCTTC.

The CDR3 sequence: CASSSWGSYNEQFF. Here the CDR3 DNA reads TGTGCCAGCAGTTCTTGGGGCTCCTACAATGAGCAGTTCTTC. The V and J genes are TRBV6-2 or TRBV6-3 and TRBJ2-1; D not certain. This CDR3 is 14 amino acids long. Deletions cut 4 bases from V and 0 bases from J, with 7 bases between. Germline CDR1 and CDR2: MNHEY and SVGEGT.

The chain uses TRBV3-1 and TRBJ2-5, with 8 bases lining up with TRBD1. The germline V gene encodes CDR1 LGHDT and CDR2 YNNKEL (reference sequence). Unmatched junction bases numbered 8, after V lost 1 base and J lost 4 bases. CDR3 length: 16 amino acids. The CDR3 loop reads CASSQGARRGPETQYF. Here the CDR3 DNA reads TGTGCCAGCAGCCAAGGCGCGCGCAGGGGGCCAGAGACCCAGTACTTC.

This clonotype was detected many times. V usage is TRBV12-3 or TRBV12-4 and J usage is TRBJ2-3; D not certain. This CDR3 contains 12 residues. Trimming removed 4 bases at V and 2 bases at J, with 4 bases between. CDR3 in amino acids: CASSSVTDTQYF. The CDR3 nucleotides are TGTGCCAGCAGTTCTGTCACAGATACGCAGTATTTT.